This record looks at one T cell receptor beta chain sequence and its context. The CDR3 runs 15 residues. Trimming removed 7 bases at V and 5 bases at J, with 20 bases between. Germline V gene lookup returns CDR1 LNHDA and CDR2 SQIVND (reference sequence). The data originate from a study of cytomegalovirus exposure and HLA in healthy donors. Primers for the PCR totalled 60 Vbeta and 13 Jbeta. Produced via immunoSEQ multiplex PCR; TCRdb's table is partial and in-frame only. The table shows under 200,000 clones, with 75% occurring only once. Sample: PBMCs. The clonotype comes from a woman aged 45-59 years in good health and CMV-seropositive. The chain carries TRBV19 and TRBJ1-2; the D gene is possibly TRBD1 (6 bases). The CDR3 sequence: CASNSQPDRQYGYTF. The CDR3 region has the DNA TGTGCCAGTAATTCCCAACCTGACAGGCAGTATGGCTACACCTTC.